The next 3 T cell receptor beta chains were all read from a single sample in a study of sequential checkpoint blockade in melanoma. The repertoire was sequenced with immunoSEQ multiplex PCR; TCRdb's copy has only in-frame clones and lacks some. This table holds 20,000 or so clones, around 70% found once. Noted treatment: randomized to nivolumab then ipilimumab (arm A) or the reverse (arm B). The source material was CD8+ T cells sorted from blood (inferred from file names), sampled from a patient given nivolumab and ipilimumab in sequence. The receptors shown here come from a human donor with melanoma.

The chain carries TRBV7-9 and TRBJ2-5; possibly TRBD1 for D (6 bases). Trimming pared 5 bases from V and 0 bases from J, leaving 10 bases between. Germline CDR1 reads SEHNR; CDR2 reads FQNEAQ (reference sequence). The CDR3 runs 14 residues. CDR3 in DNA: TGTGCCAGCAGCCCCAGACAGGACCAAGAGACCCAGTACTTC. The encoded protein is CASSPRQDQETQYF.

V gene TRBV10-2 combines with J gene TRBJ1-2, with a possible D match to TRBD1 (5 bases). CDR3 length: 14 residues. Trimming removed 1 base from V and 6 bases from J, with 12 bases in between. The germline V gene has CDR1 WSHSY and CDR2 SAAADI. The CDR3 DNA is TGCGCCAGCAGTGAGTGGTCGAGACAGCATGGCTACACCTTC. Translated, it gives CASSEWSRQHGYTF.

A note on this clone: This sample includes further DNA sequences coding for the same CDR3. The chain has TRBV4-1 and TRBJ2-1; a possible D gene is TRBD2 (8 bases). This CDR3 spans 18 amino acids. V dropped 1 base and J dropped 2 bases, with 18 bases sitting between them. The V gene's germline CDR1 is MGHRA and CDR2 YSYEKL. Here the CDR3 reads CASSQVTSGGGTYNEQFF. The DNA for the CDR3 is TGCGCCAGCAGCCAAGTTACTAGCGGAGGGGGCACCTACAATGAGCAGTTCTTC.